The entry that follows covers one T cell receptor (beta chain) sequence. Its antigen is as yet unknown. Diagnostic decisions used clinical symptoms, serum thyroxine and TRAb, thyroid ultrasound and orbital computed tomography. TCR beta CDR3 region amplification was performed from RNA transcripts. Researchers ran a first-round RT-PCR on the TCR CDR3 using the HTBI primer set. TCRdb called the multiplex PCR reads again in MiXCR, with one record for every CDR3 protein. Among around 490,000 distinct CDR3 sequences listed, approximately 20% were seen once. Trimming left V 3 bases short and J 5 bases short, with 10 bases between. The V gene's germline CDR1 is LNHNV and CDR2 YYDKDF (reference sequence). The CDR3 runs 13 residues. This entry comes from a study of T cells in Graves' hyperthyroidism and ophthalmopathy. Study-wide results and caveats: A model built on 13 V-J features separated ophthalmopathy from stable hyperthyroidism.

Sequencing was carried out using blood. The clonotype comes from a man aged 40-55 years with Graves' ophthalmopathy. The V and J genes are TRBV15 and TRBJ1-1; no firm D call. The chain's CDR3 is CATSRFTVTEAFF. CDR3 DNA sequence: TGTGCCACCAGCAGGTTCACTGTTACTGAAGCTTTCTTT.